This T cell receptor (beta chain) was profiled in a study of T cell responses to AZD1222 COVID-19 vaccine. The protocol was immunoSEQ multiplex PCR, while the TCRdb copy is restricted to in-frame clones and leaves out a portion. The repertoire holds 80,000 to 100,000 clones, with around 83% as singletons. Concerning this clone itself: As yet, its antigen is unknown.

CDR3 length equals 13 residues. V dropped 1 base and J dropped 8 bases, with 12 bases sitting between them. Germline CDR1 reads SGHNT; CDR2 reads YYREEE (reference sequence). Study-wide results and limits: Most donors were white British, females outnumbered males, and clonal diversity was possibly underestimated. The number of AZD1222 recipients seropositive at baseline was only five to seven. Among spike-specific TCRs, nearly half reportedly target unmutated variant regions.

V and J are TRBV5-4 and TRBJ1-1, with D unresolved. This TCR came from an adult who received the AZD1222 COVID-19 vaccine. The sample was peripheral blood, taken 28 days after the second AZD1222 dose. This CDR3 is CASSLQQREEAFF. Written as DNA, the CDR3 is TGTGCCAGCAGCTTGCAGCAGAGGGAAGAAGCTTTCTTT.